This T cell receptor (beta chain) appears in the sequencing data of a study of blood T cells in healthy people across ages. Sample-barcoded 5' priming and a J-beta primer mix drove a second PCR of roughly 7 to 11 cycles. TCRdb reprocessed the 5' RACE reads via MiXCR and lists one record per CDR3 protein. This repertoire shows about 1.6 million distinct CDR3 sequences, about 35% found once; its top ten account for around 11%. The germline V gene has CDR1 SGHTA and CDR2 FQGNSA. The length of the CDR3 is 18 residues. The trim removed 4 bases at V and 2 bases at J, leaving 13 bases unmatched. The sample providers were healthy Caucasian people from Russia, aged roughly 6 to 90.

The clonotype was recovered from a woman aged 25 to 45 in good health. V is TRBV7-2 and J is TRBJ2-1; 8 nucleotides align to TRBD2. Sequencing input: blood. The CDR3: CASSSSLAGAEAYNEQFF. CDR3 bases: TGTGCCAGCAGCTCCAGCCTAGCGGGTGCCGAGGCCTACAATGAGCAGTTCTTC.